Listed here are 27 T cell receptor beta chains from one sample, sequenced in a study of control samples from healthy donors and cancer patients. TCRdb's copy holds only in-frame clones and misses some; the assay was immunoSEQ multiplex PCR. Here the sample spans 90,000 to 150,000 clones, just over 90% being singletons. Sequencing was carried out using blood. The receptors come from a woman between 18 and 30 years old in good health.

The chain recombines TRBV28 with TRBJ1-1; D remains unclear. V lost 6 bases to trimming and J lost 11 bases, with 16 bases between them. Germline CDR1 reads MDHEN; CDR2 reads SYDVKM. The length of the CDR3 is 12 residues. The CDR3 loop is CASSPVGFGAFF. As DNA, the CDR3 is TGTGCCAGCAGCCCGGTTGGTTTCGGCGCTTTCTTT. The full variable domain, its missing parts supplied by reference TRBV28 and TRBJ1-1, is DVKVTQSSRYLVKRTGEKVFLECVQDMDHENMFWYRQDPGLGLRLIYFSYDVKMKEKGDIPEGYSVSREKKERFSLILESASTNQTSMYLCASSPVGFGAFFGQGTRLTVV.

A remark on this clone: Relative to the germline gene, one junction end is altered; a read error may explain this. The CDR3 region is CASSRRTSGRSEQCF. CDR3 nucleotide sequence: TGTGCCAGCAGCCGGCGGACTAGCGGGAGAAGCGAGCAGTGCTTC. The chain is built from TRBV3-1 (or the pseudogene TRBV3-2) and TRBJ2-7, with TRBD2 matching 13 bases. The CDR3 contains 15 residues. Germline CDR1 LGHDT, CDR2 YNNKEL (reference sequence).

V usage is TRBV21-1 and J usage is TRBJ2-4; the D call TRBD1 from the table was never checked on the DNA. TRBV21-1 is an annotated pseudogene. This CDR3 contains 17 residues. CDR3 sequence reads: CASTERPRDRGWDIQYF. The CDR3 DNA reads as TGTGCCAGCACCGAAAGGCCACGGGACAGGGGTTGGGACATTCAGTACTTC.

The V and J genes are TRBV7-2 and TRBJ2-7; tentatively, D is TRBD1 (5 bases). Trimming shortened V by 1 base and J by 0 bases, and 13 bases separated the two germline ends. Germline V gives CDR1 SGHTA, CDR2 FQGNSA. This CDR3 has 16 residues. CDR3 protein: CASSLVVGPSSYEQYF. The CDR3 DNA reads TGTGCCAGCAGCTTAGTTGTGGGGCCCTCCTCCTACGAGCAGTACTTC.

This chain joins TRBV24-1 and TRBJ1-5; 8 bases align to TRBD1. This CDR3 contains 15 residues. J lost 2 bases, V lost 4 bases, and 3 bases had no gene match. The germline V gene has CDR1 KGHDR and CDR2 SFDVKD. The CDR3 DNA sequence: TGTGCCACCAGTGAGGGGGGACAGGGCAATCAGCCCCAGCATTTT. As protein: CATSEGGQGNQPQHF.

This clone was picked up one time. This chain uses TRBV4-1 with TRBJ1-4; D is perhaps TRBD1 (6 bases). CDR1 is MGHRA, CDR2 YSYEKL, per germline. V gave up 0 bases and J gave up 13 bases, with 12 bases separating them. The CDR3 is 13 residues long. Written as DNA, the CDR3 is TGCGCCAGCAGCCAAGATCTAAGGGGGAGACTGTTTTTT. It encodes CASSQDLRGRLFF.

This sequence joins TRBV6-5 and TRBJ2-7; D is tentatively TRBD1 or TRBD2 (6 bases each). The CDR3 spans 14 residues. Germline V lookup: CDR1 MNHEY, CDR2 SVGAGI. Trimming stripped 5 bases from V and 7 bases from J, with 18 bases between. The CDR3 nucleotides are TGTGCCAGCAGTAAGGGGGGAAACGCTAGGGAGCAGTACTTC. Translated: CASSKGGNAREQYF.

This clone was seen just once. The J gene is TRBJ2-7, the V gene TRBV4-3; TRBD2 agrees at 8 bases. CDR1 LGHNA and CDR2 YSLEER come from the germline V gene. The CDR3 length is 18 residues. V trimming: 0 bases; J trimming: 6 bases; junction bases outside the gene matches: 16. The CDR3 sequence: CASSQERGAGEATGEQYF. CDR3 nucleotide sequence: TGCGCCAGCAGCCAAGAGAGGGGAGCGGGAGAGGCTACGGGCGAGCAGTACTTC.

The chain employs TRBV28 and TRBJ2-7, with D unresolved. V lost 5 bases, J lost 3 bases, and 8 bases lay in between. Germline V gives CDR1 MDHEN, CDR2 SYDVKM. The CDR3 spans 12 residues. CDR3 nucleotide sequence: TGTGCCAGCAGTAGCGCTTACTACGAGCAGTACTTC. Amino acid sequence: CASSSAYYEQYF.

CDR3 residues: CSAPRQETQYF. CDR3 nucleotides: TGCAGTGCTCCGAGGCAAGAGACCCAGTACTTC. The chain has TRBV20-1 and TRBJ2-5; D unclear. The CDR3 loop spans 11 amino acids. Looked up from germline, CDR1 is DFQATT and CDR2 is SNEGSKA (reference sequence). The ends were cut back, 5 bases at V and 2 bases at J, with 6 bases in the middle.

This clone was found a few times. The CDR3 sequence: CASSQAAGTVPNYGYTF. CDR3 nucleotide sequence: TGCGCCAGCAGCCAAGCAGCCGGGACAGTTCCTAACTATGGCTACACCTTC. This rearrangement joins TRBV4-3 to TRBJ1-2, with 7 bases that match TRBD1. V gave up 1 base and J gave up 0 bases; unmatched junction bases: 8. CDR3 length: 17 amino acids. Germline V lookup: CDR1 LGHNA, CDR2 YSLEER.

The gene calls are TRBV29-1 and TRBJ2-5; unclear D gene. CDR3 length equals 13 residues. CDR1 is SQVTM, CDR2 ANQGSEA, per germline. V gave up 6 bases and J gave up 3 bases, with 14 bases separating them. The CDR3 is CSVDILGKETQYF. The CDR3 coding sequence is TGCAGCGTAGATATCCTAGGGAAAGAGACCCAGTACTTC.

The chain joins TRBV29-1 to TRBJ2-7; D possibly corresponds to TRBD2 (6 bases). CDR1 is SQVTM and CDR2 is ANQGSEA in the germline V gene. This CDR3 spans 13 amino acids. Trimming cost V 4 bases and J 3 bases, with 13 bases left between them. The CDR3 is CSVARQGGYEQYF. CDR3 nucleotide sequence: TGCAGCGTTGCGAGGCAGGGAGGCTACGAGCAGTACTTC.

The rearrangement links TRBV19 to TRBJ1-1, with 7 bases matching TRBD1. The germline CDR1 and CDR2 sequences are LNHDA and SQIVND (reference sequence). This CDR3 is 15 amino acids long. V trimming: 3 bases; J trimming: 5 bases; junction bases outside the gene matches: 9. The CDR3 is CASSIGAGGRTEAFF. The CDR3 coding sequence is TGTGCCAGTAGTATCGGGGCAGGGGGAAGAACTGAAGCTTTCTTT.

The chain is built from TRBV19 and TRBJ1-1; D is possibly TRBD1 (6 bases). V was cut by 6 bases and J by 3 bases, with 11 bases left in between. The germline gives CDR1 LNHDA, CDR2 SQIVND (reference sequence). The CDR3 length is 13 residues. CDR3 loop: CASSRQDYTEAFF. CDR3 bases: TGTGCCAGTAGCCGACAGGATTACACTGAAGCTTTCTTT.

The chain carries TRBV24-1 and TRBJ1-1; the match to TRBD1 covers 11 bases. Losses at the gene ends were 4 bases for V and 5 bases for J; bases not matched to a gene: 5. In germline, CDR1 is KGHDR, CDR2 SFDVKD. The length of the CDR3 is 15 residues. CDR3 in amino acids: CATSETGTGGTEAFF. The CDR3 DNA reads TGTGCCACCAGTGAGACCGGGACAGGGGGAACTGAAGCTTTCTTT.

This chain links TRBV28 with TRBJ2-7, with 9 bases matching TRBD1. V gave up 3 bases and J gave up 1 base; unmatched junction bases: 4. Germline CDR1 reads MDHEN; CDR2 reads SYDVKM. The CDR3 runs 15 residues. The DNA of the CDR3 is TGTGCCAGCAGTTTTCTCGGGACAGGGTCCTACGAGCAGTACTTC. Protein product: CASSFLGTGSYEQYF.

The rearrangement links TRBV10-1 to TRBJ2-1; 7 bases fit TRBD2. The trim removed 5 bases at V and 6 bases at J, leaving 4 bases unmatched. In germline, CDR1 is WNHNN, CDR2 SYGVQD (reference sequence). The CDR3 runs to 13 residues. CDR3 amino acids: CASSTGTTNEQFF. The CDR3 region has the DNA TGCGCCAGCAGTACCGGGACTACCAATGAGCAGTTCTTC.

This clone was observed once. The V and J genes are TRBV6-5 and TRBJ1-2; tentative D call: TRBD1 (5 bases). Trimming shortened V by 2 bases and J by 6 bases, and 13 bases separated the two germline ends. The CDR3 extends over 14 amino acids. The V gene's germline CDR1 is MNHEY and CDR2 SVGAGI. The CDR3 loop is CASSYDPGVNGYTF. The CDR3 DNA reads as TGTGCCAGCAGTTACGATCCGGGGGTAAATGGCTACACCTTC.

The chain carries TRBV30 and TRBJ2-3; tentative D call: TRBD2 (6 bases). Trimming took off 1 base at V and 0 bases at J, with 20 bases between the two ends. This CDR3 region has 18 residues. The germline V gene encodes CDR1 GTSNPN and CDR2 SVGIG (reference sequence). The CDR3: CAWSAPGLGTSSTDTQYF. Here the CDR3 DNA reads TGTGCCTGGAGTGCCCCGGGACTGGGCACCTCTAGCACAGATACGCAGTATTTT.

The count of this clone is one. This chain uses TRBV28 with TRBJ1-6; possible D gene TRBD1, 6 bases. Trimming cost V 6 bases and J 4 bases, with 31 bases left between them. CDR3 size: 21 residues. Germline V lookup: CDR1 MDHEN, CDR2 SYDVKM. The CDR3 DNA reads TGTGCCAGCAGCCCGCCGGGACACGATTTCCCCTTGGCCGATTATAATTCACCCCTCCACTTT. As protein: CASSPPGHDFPLADYNSPLHF. Complete variable domain (other parts from reference TRBV28 and TRBJ1-6): DVKVTQSSRYLVKRTGEKVFLECVQDMDHENMFWYRQDPGLGLRLIYFSYDVKMKEKGDIPEGYSVSREKKERFSLILESASTNQTSMYLCASSPPGHDFPLADYNSPLHFGNGTRLTVT.

The V call is TRBV7-2, the J call TRBJ2-5; D may be TRBD1 (6 bases). Deletions cut 5 bases from V and 7 bases from J, with 14 bases between. CDR1 and CDR2 (germline): SGHTA, FQGNSA. This CDR3 is built from 13 residues. Written as DNA, the CDR3 is TGTGCCAGCAGCACACAGGGCGAGGGGACCCAGTACTTC. It translates to CASSTQGEGTQYF.

The J gene is TRBJ2-7, the V gene TRBV24-1; 14 nucleotides agree with TRBD2. This CDR3 comprises 16 residues. V lost 3 bases and J lost 5; bases outside the gene matches: 5. CDR1 is KGHDR, CDR2 SFDVKD, per germline. CDR3 in amino acids: CATSDPGLAGGNEQYF. Here the CDR3 DNA reads TGTGCCACCAGTGATCCCGGACTAGCGGGAGGAAACGAGCAGTACTTC.

V and J are TRBV18 and TRBJ1-2; no reliable D call. The germline CDR1 and CDR2 sequences are KGHSH and LQKENI. The CDR3 consists of 14 residues. With 3 bases removed from V and 5 bases from J, the gap between germline ends came to 13 bases. This CDR3 is CASSPPGSEYGYTF. In DNA form, the CDR3 reads TGTGCCAGCTCACCTCCGGGATCTGAGTATGGCTACACCTTC.

The chain links TRBV9 to TRBJ2-7; TRBD1 is a possible D gene (6 bases). The CDR3 sequence is 14 residues long. Trimming pared 1 base from V and 2 bases from J, leaving 10 bases between. CDR1 and CDR2 (germline): SGDLS, YYNGEE. The CDR3 protein is CASSVRAGAYEQYF. In DNA form, the CDR3 reads TGTGCCAGCAGCGTAAGGGCAGGGGCCTACGAGCAGTACTTC.

The chain combines TRBV24-1 with TRBJ1-4; TRBD1 agrees at 8 bases. The CDR3 spans 16 residues. V lost 5 bases to trimming and J lost 7 bases; unmatched junction nucleotides: 11. The germline V gene encodes CDR1 KGHDR and CDR2 SFDVKD. The CDR3 region is CATSAHPRGRREKLFF. As DNA, the CDR3 is TGTGCCACCAGTGCCCACCCCAGGGGGCGACGTGAAAAACTGTTTTTT.

The rearrangement joins TRBV6-6 to TRBJ1-2; TRBD1 matches 8 bases. Per germline, CDR1 MNHNY and CDR2 SVGAGI (reference sequence). J gave up 2 bases and V 2 bases, and 7 bases lay outside the gene matches. This CDR3 contains 16 residues. In DNA form, the CDR3 reads TGTGCCAGCAGTTACCCCCCGGGACAGGACAACTATGGCTACACCTTC. Protein sequence: CASSYPPGQDNYGYTF.